This TCR beta chain is drawn from a study of blood T cell repertoires in COVID-19. Study-level information: Specimens from acute and convalescent COVID-19 originated in the United States, Italy and Spain. The analysed material was cDNA or gDNA that came from T cells, B-cell-depleted T cells, or PBMCs.

Methods used by the authors: The authors estimated nucleated cell counts from reference gene primer amplification. Clones were read by immunoSEQ multiplex PCR, and TCRdb kept only the in-frame ones, dropping some. V and J calls and clone size follow that table, whereas D and trimming were derived from the DNA. Seen here are around 110,000 clones, just over 85% observed once, and the top ten hold about 4.5%. Trimming took 3 bases from V and 1 from J, leaving 6 bases between them. CDR3 length: 13 residues. V gene TRBV12-3 or TRBV12-4 combines with J gene TRBJ1-2; D remains unclear. Material for sequencing was peripheral blood. This TCR came from a man between 35 and 55 years old with acute or convalescent COVID-19. CDR3 DNA: TGTGCCAGCAGTTTTCAGGTTAACTATGGCTACACCTTC. This codes for CASSFQVNYGYTF.